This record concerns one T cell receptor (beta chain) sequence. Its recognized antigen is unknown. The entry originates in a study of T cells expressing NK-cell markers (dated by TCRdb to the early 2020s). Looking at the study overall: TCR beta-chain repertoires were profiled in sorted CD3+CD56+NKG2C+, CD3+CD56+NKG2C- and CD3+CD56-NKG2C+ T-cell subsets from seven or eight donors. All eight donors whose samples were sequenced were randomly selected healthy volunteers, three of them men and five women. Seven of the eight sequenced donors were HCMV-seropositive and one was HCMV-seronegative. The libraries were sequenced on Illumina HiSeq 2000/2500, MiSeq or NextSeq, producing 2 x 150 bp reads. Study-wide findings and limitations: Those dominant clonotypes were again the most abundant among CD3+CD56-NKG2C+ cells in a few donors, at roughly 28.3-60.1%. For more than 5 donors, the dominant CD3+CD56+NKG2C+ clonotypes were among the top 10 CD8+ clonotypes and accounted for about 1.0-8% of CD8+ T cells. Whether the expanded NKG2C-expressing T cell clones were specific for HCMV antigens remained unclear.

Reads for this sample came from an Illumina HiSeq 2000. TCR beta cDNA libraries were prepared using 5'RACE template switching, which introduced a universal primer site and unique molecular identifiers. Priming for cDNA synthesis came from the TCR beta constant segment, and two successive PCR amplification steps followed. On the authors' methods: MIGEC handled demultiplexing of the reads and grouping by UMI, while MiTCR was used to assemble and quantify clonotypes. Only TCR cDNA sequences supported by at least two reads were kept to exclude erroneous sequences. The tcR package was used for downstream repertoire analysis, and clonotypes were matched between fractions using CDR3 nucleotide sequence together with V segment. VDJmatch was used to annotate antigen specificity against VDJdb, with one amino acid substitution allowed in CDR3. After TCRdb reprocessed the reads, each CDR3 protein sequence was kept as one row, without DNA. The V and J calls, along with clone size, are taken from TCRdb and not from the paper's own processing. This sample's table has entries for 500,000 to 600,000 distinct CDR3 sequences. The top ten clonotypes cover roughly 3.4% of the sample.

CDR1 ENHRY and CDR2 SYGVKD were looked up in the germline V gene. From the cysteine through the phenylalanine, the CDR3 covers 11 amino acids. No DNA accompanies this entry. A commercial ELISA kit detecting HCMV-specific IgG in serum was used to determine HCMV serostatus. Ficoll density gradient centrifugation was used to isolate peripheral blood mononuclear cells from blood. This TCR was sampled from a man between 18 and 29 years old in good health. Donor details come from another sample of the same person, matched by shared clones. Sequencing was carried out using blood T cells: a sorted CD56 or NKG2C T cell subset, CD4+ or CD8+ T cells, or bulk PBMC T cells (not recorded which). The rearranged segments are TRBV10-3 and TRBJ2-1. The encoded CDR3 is CAITGDNEQFF.